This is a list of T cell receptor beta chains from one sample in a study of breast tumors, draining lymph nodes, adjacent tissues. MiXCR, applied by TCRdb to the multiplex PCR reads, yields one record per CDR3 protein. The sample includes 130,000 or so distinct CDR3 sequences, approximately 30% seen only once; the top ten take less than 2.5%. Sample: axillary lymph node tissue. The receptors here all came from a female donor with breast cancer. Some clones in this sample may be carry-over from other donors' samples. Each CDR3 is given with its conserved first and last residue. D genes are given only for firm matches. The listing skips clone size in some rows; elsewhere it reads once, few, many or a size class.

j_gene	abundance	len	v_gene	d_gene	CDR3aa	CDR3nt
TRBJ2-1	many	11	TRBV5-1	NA	CASSPDNEQFF	TGCGCCAGCAGCCCCGACAATGAGCAGTTCTTC
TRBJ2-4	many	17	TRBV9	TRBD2	CASSPPGGNLAKNIQYF	TGTGCCAGCAGCCCCCCGGGGGGGAACCTAGCCAAAAACATTCAGTACTTC
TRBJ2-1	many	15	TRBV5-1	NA	CASRLLEGILDEQFF	TGCGCCAGCAGACTGCTTGAGGGGATTCTGGATGAGCAGTTCTTC
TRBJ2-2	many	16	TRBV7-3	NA	CASSLLGMSGTGELFF	TGTGCCAGCAGCTTATTAGGGATGTCGGGCACCGGGGAGCTGTTTTTT
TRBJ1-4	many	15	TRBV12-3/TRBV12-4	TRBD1	CASRSRQGGSEKLFF	TGTGCCAGCAGGAGTCGACAGGGAGGCAGCGAAAAACTGTTTTTT
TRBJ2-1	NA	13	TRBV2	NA	CASVGASFDEQFF	TGTGCCAGCGTTGGGGCGTCTTTTGATGAGCAGTTCTTC
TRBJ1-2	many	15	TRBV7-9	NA	CASSLAVGTPYGYTF	TGTGCCAGCAGCTTAGCGGTGGGGACACCCTATGGCTACACCTTC
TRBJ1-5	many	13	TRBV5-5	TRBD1	CASSIDRVQPQHF	TGTGCCAGCAGCATTGACAGGGTCCAGCCCCAGCATTTT
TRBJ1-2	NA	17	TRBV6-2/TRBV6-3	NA	CASTSWAGKGPTYGYTF	TGTGCCAGCACCTCCTGGGCCGGGAAGGGGCCTACCTATGGCTACACCTTC
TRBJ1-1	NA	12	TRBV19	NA	CASSTGSGEAFF	TGTGCCAGTAGTACGGGCTCCGGGGAAGCTTTCTTT
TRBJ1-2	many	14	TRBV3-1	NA	CASSRGGSSLGYTF	TGTGCCAGCAGTCGGGGGGGGTCCTCCCTTGGCTACACCTTC
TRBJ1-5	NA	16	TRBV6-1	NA	CASSVYQTVSNQPQHF	TGTGCCAGCAGTGTTTATCAAACGGTTAGCAATCAGCCCCAGCATTTT
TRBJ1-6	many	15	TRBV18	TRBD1	CASSVLGTDNSPLHF	TGTGCCAGCTCAGTGCTGGGGACAGATAATTCACCCCTCCACTTT
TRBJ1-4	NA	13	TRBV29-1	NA	CSPGGGGDEKLFF	TGCAGCCCAGGAGGGGGGGGAGATGAAAAACTGTTTTTT
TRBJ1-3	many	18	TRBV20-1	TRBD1	CSARVTGGRNGPGNTIYF	TGCAGTGCTAGAGTAACAGGGGGGCGAAATGGTCCAGGAAACACCATATATTTT
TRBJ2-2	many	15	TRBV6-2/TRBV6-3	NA	CATARGGTNTGELFF	TGTGCCACCGCGCGGGGAGGAACGAACACCGGGGAGCTGTTTTTT
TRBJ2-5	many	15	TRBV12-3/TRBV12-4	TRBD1	CASRRGQEPQETQYF	TGTGCCAGCAGGAGGGGACAGGAGCCTCAAGAGACCCAGTACTTC
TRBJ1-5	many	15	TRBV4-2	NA	CASSQDQQGSQPQHF	TGTGCCAGCAGCCAAGACCAACAGGGTTCTCAGCCCCAGCATTTT
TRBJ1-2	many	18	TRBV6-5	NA	CASSYSSFGGRANYGYTF	TGTGCCAGCAGTTACTCCTCGTTTGGGGGCCGAGCTAACTATGGCTACACCTTC
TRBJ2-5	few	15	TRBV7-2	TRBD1	CVSSSTGQPQKTQHF	TGTGTCAGCAGCTCCACGGGACAGCCCCAAAAGACCCAGCACTTC
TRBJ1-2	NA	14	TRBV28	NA	CASSTLQGLYGYTF	TGTGCCAGCAGTACCCTCCAGGGTCTCTATGGCTACACCTTC
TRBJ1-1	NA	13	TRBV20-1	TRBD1	CSTPQGASTEAFF	TGCAGTACTCCTCAGGGGGCGTCCACTGAAGCTTTCTTT
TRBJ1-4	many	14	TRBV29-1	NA	CSVEDPRDNEKLFF	TGCAGCGTTGAAGATCCTCGGGATAATGAAAAACTGTTTTTT
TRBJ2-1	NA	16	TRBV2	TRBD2	CASSLGVSGGVSEQFF	TGTGCCAGCAGCCTGGGAGTTAGCGGGGGGGTAAGTGAGCAGTTCTTC
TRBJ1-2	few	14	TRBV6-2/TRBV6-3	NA	CASSYYSANYGYTF	TGTGCCAGCAGTTACTACAGCGCTAACTATGGCTACACCTTC
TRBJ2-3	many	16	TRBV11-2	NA	CASSLVGRSSTDTQYF	TGTGCCAGCAGCTTGGTGGGGCGGTCTAGCACAGATACGCAGTATTTT
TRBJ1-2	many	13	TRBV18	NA	CASSREGFYGYTF	TGTGCCAGCTCACGGGAGGGCTTCTATGGCTACACCTTC
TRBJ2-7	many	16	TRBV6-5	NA	CASSYSKDTGAYEQYF	TGTGCCAGCAGTTACTCGAAGGACACGGGAGCCTACGAGCAGTACTTC
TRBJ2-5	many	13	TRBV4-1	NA	CASSLTLGETQYF	TGCGCCAGCAGCCTCACGCTGGGAGAGACCCAGTACTTC
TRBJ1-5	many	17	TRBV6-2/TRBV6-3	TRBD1	CASATGEVNYSNQPQHF	TGTGCCAGTGCGACAGGGGAGGTTAATTATAGCAATCAGCCCCAGCATTTT
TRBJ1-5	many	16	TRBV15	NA	CATSRVTGTGNQPQHF	TGTGCCACCAGCAGAGTAACAGGGACGGGCAATCAGCCCCAGCATTTT
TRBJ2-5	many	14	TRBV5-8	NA	CASSLGDTAPTQYF	TGTGCCAGCAGCTTAGGGGACACGGCTCCAACCCAGTACTTC
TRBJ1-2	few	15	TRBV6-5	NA	CASSHGADNNYGYTF	TGTGCCAGCAGTCACGGGGCAGACAATAACTATGGCTACACCTTC
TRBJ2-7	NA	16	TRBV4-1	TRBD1	CASSGQGRGGKYEQYF	TGCGCCAGCAGCGGACAGGGGAGAGGGGGCAAGTACGAGCAGTACTTC
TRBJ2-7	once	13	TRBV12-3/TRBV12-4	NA	CASTGAPPYEQYF	TGTGCCAGCACGGGCGCTCCCCCCTACGAGCAGTACTTC
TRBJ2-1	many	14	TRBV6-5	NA	CASSPPTADNEQFF	TGTGCCAGCAGTCCCCCGACGGCTGACAATGAGCAGTTCTTC
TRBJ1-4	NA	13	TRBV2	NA	CASGGGLNEKLFF	TGTGCCAGCGGCGGTGGGCTCAATGAAAAACTGTTTTTT
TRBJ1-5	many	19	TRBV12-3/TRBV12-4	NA	CASSLTAGARGPGGQPQHF	TGTGCCAGCAGTTTAACCGCGGGAGCGAGGGGCCCCGGGGGTCAGCCCCAGCATTTT
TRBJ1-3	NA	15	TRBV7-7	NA	CASSTRPAPGNTIHF	TGTGCTAGCAGCACCCGACCGGCACCTGGAAACACCATACATTTT
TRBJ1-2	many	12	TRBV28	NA	CASSIIQGYYTF	TGTGCCAGCAGCATAATTCAAGGGTACTACACCTTC
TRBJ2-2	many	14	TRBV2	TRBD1	CASRQGRTTGELFF	TGTGCCAGCCGACAGGGCCGTACCACCGGGGAGCTGTTTTTT
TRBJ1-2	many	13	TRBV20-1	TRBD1	CSAQQGEGYGYTF	TGCAGTGCCCAACAGGGGGAGGGCTATGGCTACACCTTC
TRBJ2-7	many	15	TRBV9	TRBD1	CASSVRGQGGHEQYF	TGTGCCAGCAGCGTACGGGGACAGGGAGGCCACGAGCAGTACTTC
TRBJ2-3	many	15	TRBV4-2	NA	CASSQTLGGAGTQYF	TGTGCCAGCAGCCAGACCTTGGGGGGGGCGGGTACGCAGTATTTT
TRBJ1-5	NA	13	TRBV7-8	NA	CASSLAFNRPQHF	TGTGCCAGCAGCCTAGCGTTCAATCGGCCCCAGCATTTT
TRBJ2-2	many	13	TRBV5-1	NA	CASSSAPTGELFF	TGCGCCAGCAGCTCCGCCCCCACCGGGGAGCTGTTTTTT
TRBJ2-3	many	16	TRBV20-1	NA	CSARDLQRGHTDTQYF	TGCAGTGCTAGAGATCTCCAACGGGGGCACACAGATACGCAGTATTTT